This TCR beta chain was captured in a study of regulatory T cells in long-lasting Graves disease (dated by TCRdb to about 2021). About the full investigation: Patients with newly diagnosed Graves' disease had been on antithyroid drugs for under 3 months. Patients with persistent Graves' disease were compared with patients with newly diagnosed Graves' disease using TCR sequencing and RNA sequencing of peripheral blood. The study was registered as a clinical trial and conducted in China. A total of around 35 samples underwent TCR sequencing: about 13 from persistent and roughly 20 from newly diagnosed Graves' disease patients.

The library was prepared using multiplex PCR. The reads were generated on an Illumina HiSeq 4000. To build TCR beta libraries, CDR3 regions were amplified by Arm-PCR using iRepertoire HTBI primers. Before sequencing, the PCR products underwent gel purification. In the original analysis: Gene usage analysis of CDR3 amino acid clonotypes used the 50 to 70 TRBV and more than 13 TRBJ segments found across samples. Filtered high-quality paired reads were merged into contigs using COPE and FqMerger. Contigs were aligned with BLAST to IMGT TRBV, TRBD and TRBJ reference genes, and CDR3 was defined per IMGT. Clonotypes above 0.1% frequency were classified as highly expanded clones. Repertoire diversity was measured by Shannon entropy, and V-J evenness by the Gini coefficient. A clonotype found in more than one individual was treated as public. TCRdb applied fastp at Q25 and MiXCR to the public reads, then kept only in-frame beta chains. CDR3 protein duplicates are merged, each entry listing the most common genes and DNA. TCRdb, not the original authors, processed these V and J calls. Within this sample are 350,000 to 400,000 distinct CDR3 sequences, with roughly 16% of them counted one time only. Roughly a fifth of the sample goes to the ten largest clones.

This clonotype was found many times. Its target antigen remains unknown. Per-base qualities were not stored, and no clone one base away is much larger. The CDR1 and CDR2 encoded by the germline V gene are SGHRS and YFSETQ. The cysteine opens and the phenylalanine closes a CDR3 of 13 amino acids. Kept here is only the CDR3 DNA, which spans 39 bases and is read in frame from base 1. For this chain, trimming is 6 bases at the V end and 5 bases at the J end, and the number of junction bases without a gene match is 5. According to the study, the label for this sample's time point signals: newly diagnosed GD, antithyroid drugs for less than 3 months. For both TCR sequencing and RNA sequencing, RNA was extracted from PBMCs using TRIzol. The diagnosis of Graves' disease followed American Thyroid Association guidelines. Patients for the study were recruited at an endocrinology department in Xi'an, China. From each patient, around 9 milliliters of peripheral blood was collected into an EDTA anticoagulant tube. Ficoll Paque Plus density gradient separation was used to isolate PBMCs, and no further T cell sorting was done. An Agilent 2100 Bioanalyzer and agarose gel were used to check RNA quality, while a NanoDrop 2000 measured RNA concentration.

Beyond this particular receptor, the publication reports: Persistent Graves' disease patients showed lower TCR Shannon entropy and fewer highly expanded clones than newly diagnosed patients, suggesting clonal expansion. As a limitation, the authors acknowledged that the small sample size may reduce accuracy. Persistent disease showed preferential use of TRBV28, TRBJ1-2 and TRBJ2-5, whereas newly diagnosed disease favored TRBV20-1 and TRBJ2-1. Sequencing and analysis were restricted to the TCR beta chain. Only peripheral blood was studied, because thyroid tissue, the primary lesion, was inaccessible. More public clonotypes were shared among persistent patients (approximately 3,000) than among newly diagnosed patients (966).

These sequences were also reported in another study, on T cells in Graves' hyperthyroidism and ophthalmopathy. Reported in the second study: Stable Graves' hyperthyroidism was defined as the absence of progression to ophthalmopathy over 18 months of follow-up. Hyperthyroidism patients were newly diagnosed, had a disease duration of under 2 months, and were aged 18 to 65 years. The study excluded patients with uncontrolled infections, other autoimmune diseases, pregnancy or lactation. Diagnoses relied on clinical symptoms, serum thyroxine and TRAb, thyroid ultrasound and orbital computed tomography. A first-round RT-PCR of the TCR CDR3 used the HTBI primer set with the Qiagen OneStep RT-PCR kit. Blood samples also contained most of the expanded thyroid clonotypes (frequency above 0.001), which suggests that blood repertoires may reflect thyroid immune responses. Ophthalmopathy was separated from stable hyperthyroidism by a 13 V-J signature model, with around 88% sensitivity and around 81% specificity obtained in cross-validation and 80%/75% obtained in testing. In validation, the model predicted progression to ophthalmopathy a median of approximately 6.6 months before onset, with over 60% sensitivity and roughly 77% specificity. To identify distinguishing TCR V-J signatures, a discovery cohort of about 100 patients was used, comprising 43 with Graves' ophthalmopathy and some 60 with stable Graves' hyperthyroidism. An independent validation cohort of under 20 hyperthyroidism patients and 17 patients who later progressed to ophthalmopathy tested prospective prediction of ophthalmopathy. The 75 to 100 discovery patients were randomly split 7:3 into training and test sets. In about 6 Graves' hyperthyroidism patients, the study also compared T-cell repertoires from thyroid tissue with T-cell repertoires from blood. After blood sampling, hyperthyroidism patients were treated with methimazole at a starting dose of 30 mg daily, and ophthalmopathy patients were treated with high-dose intravenous methylprednisolone. The libraries were constructed in a second round of multiplex PCR and then size-selected and purified. Sequencing of the libraries was done on an Illumina HiSeq2000 using paired-end 100 bp reads. SOAPnuke was used to process the raw data, with reads discarded if the reads contained adapters or uncalled bases, had a mean Phred below 15, or lacked an exact constant-primer or identifier match. COPE v1.2.5 was used to merge the high-quality paired reads, and each unique nucleotide sequence was defined as a clonotype. Clonotypes were aligned to IMGT TRBV, TRBD and TRBJ reference segments using MiTCR v1.1. The analysis included only V-J combinations with a frequency above 0.0001, which together covered 99% to 99.2% of the repertoires. The TCS score was defined as F50 (clonal expansion) divided by E x V (chaos), with BLOSUM62-based TCRdist calculated between CDR3 peptides within each V-J. Welch's t-statistics and random forest reduced several hundred V-J features to under 15, which were used in a naive Bayes classifier (R e1071). No statistical method was used to set the sample size in advance, and investigators knew the group allocation. According to the paper, TCR Vbeta CDR3 sequencing was carried out on approximately 140 peripheral blood samples, which came from over 40 ophthalmopathy, some 73 hyperthyroidism and about 17 progressor patients.

The starting material was peripheral blood mononuclear cells (PBMCs), obtained at new diagnosis, from a patient treated with antithyroid drugs. This sequence originates from a young woman with Graves disease. Donor details come from another sample of the same person, matched by shared clones. Rearrangement joined TRBV5-1 to TRBJ1-1; 9 of the junction bases match TRBD1. The DNA sequence is as follows: TGCGCCAGCAAAGTGACAGGGGGAACTGAAGCTTTCTTT. It translates to CASKVTGGTEAFF.